Below are 18 T cell receptor beta chains sequenced from a single sample in a study of blood T cell repertoires in COVID-19 (dated by TCRdb to the early 2020s). The receptor library was made with the immunoSEQ multiplex PCR assay. In TCRdb, the immuneACCESS table is reduced to in-frame sequences with V and J assigned. These tables do not hold every clone; where another copy was compared, an unresolved V gene accounts for under half, and the others remain unexplained. Across this sample there are 210,000 or so clones, with almost 85% seen only once. Clones ranked in the top ten supply around 5.5% of the sample. Source material: peripheral blood. These TCRs come from a man between 50 and 59 years old with COVID-19, enrolled during active disease.

The rearrangement links TRBV30 to TRBJ2-1; weak D call: TRBD2 (5 bases). This CDR3 is 14 amino acids long. Per the germline V gene, CDR1 is GTSNPN and CDR2 is SVGIG (reference sequence). With 2 bases removed from V and 6 bases from J, the gap between germline ends came to 14 bases. The CDR3 here is CAWSPGLPLNEQFF. DNA of the CDR3: TGTGCCTGGAGTCCCGGACTCCCCCTCAATGAGCAGTTCTTC.

V usage is TRBV2 and J usage is TRBJ1-6, with 8 bases lining up with TRBD1. Germline values: CDR1 SNHLY, CDR2 FYNNEI. The CDR3 consists of 14 residues. V was clipped by 4 bases and J by 9 bases; unmatched bases: 5. The CDR3 nucleotides read TGTGCCAGCAGTGTTGCAGGGGGCTTTTCACCCCTCCACTTT. Residues: CASSVAGGFSPLHF.

The chain uses TRBV5-6 and TRBJ1-2, with TRBD1 as a possible D gene (6 bases). The CDR3 length is 14 residues. V lost 4 bases to trimming and J lost 2 bases, with 12 bases between them. Looked up from germline, CDR1 is SGHDT and CDR2 is YYEEEE. As DNA, the CDR3 is TGTGCCAGCAGCCTCCAGGGGCTGAACTATGGCTACACCTTC. This encodes CASSLQGLNYGYTF.

The chain uses TRBV27 and TRBJ2-2, with 7 nucleotides matching TRBD1. The trim removed 4 bases at V and 2 bases at J, leaving 4 bases unmatched. In germline, CDR1 is MNHEY, CDR2 SMNVEV (reference sequence). The CDR3 has 15 residues. CDR3 loop: CASSSWTGNTGELFF. Here the CDR3 DNA reads TGTGCCAGCAGTTCGTGGACAGGAAACACCGGGGAGCTGTTTTTT.

This sequence joins TRBV30 and TRBJ2-7; the match to TRBD1 covers 12 bases. The CDR3 spans 14 residues. V lost 4 bases and J lost 7; bases outside the gene matches: 8. Germline CDR1 reads GTSNPN; CDR2 reads SVGIG (reference sequence). The CDR3 coding sequence is TGTGCCTGGATCCAACCGGGACAGGGGGCTGAGCAGTACTTC. As protein: CAWIQPGQGAEQYF.

The V and J genes are TRBV2 and TRBJ2-1; TRBD2 matches at 8 bases. The germline gives CDR1 SNHLY, CDR2 FYNNEI. This CDR3 has 16 residues. J gave up 9 bases and V 1 base, and 11 bases lay outside the gene matches. CDR3 nucleotides: TGTGCCAGCAGTGAAGAACAGCGGGGGCTAGCTGCTGAGCAGTTCTTC. This encodes CASSEEQRGLAAEQFF.

This clone was seen only once. This chain links TRBV6-5 with TRBJ1-2; 7 positions match TRBD1. The trim removed 6 bases at V and 2 bases at J, leaving 9 bases unmatched. There are 15 residues in the CDR3. CDR1 and CDR2 from the germline V gene are MNHEY and SVGAGI. CDR3 coding DNA: TGTGCCAGCAGAGCAACCCTGACAGGGAACTATGGCTACACCTTC. It yields the protein CASRATLTGNYGYTF.

The chain carries TRBV3-1 (or the pseudogene TRBV3-2) and TRBJ2-7; 9 bases fit TRBD1. The V and J ends lost 5 bases and 3 bases, in that order; junction bases with no gene match: 5. Germline V gene data show CDR1 as LGHDT and CDR2 as YNNKEL (reference sequence). CDR3 length: 14 residues. The CDR3 bases are TGTGCCAGCAGCTCCTACAGGGGGCTCTACGAGCAGTACTTC. Translating it yields CASSSYRGLYEQYF.

V usage is TRBV6-1 and J usage is TRBJ2-1; 9 bases line up with TRBD1. The germline gives CDR1 MNHNS, CDR2 SASEGT. The CDR3 is made up of 16 amino acids. With V trimmed by 2 bases and J by 8 bases, 10 bases remained unmatched. The CDR3 DNA sequence: TGTGCCAGCAGTGAACCCCCGGGACAGGGTTTTTATGAGCAGTTCTTC. This encodes CASSEPPGQGFYEQFF.

This rearrangement joins TRBV4-1 to TRBJ2-3; TRBD2 matches at 8 bases. V shed 4 bases, J shed 2 bases, and the junction held 5 bases outside the gene matches. Germline CDR1 reads MGHRA; CDR2 reads YSYEKL. The CDR3 extends over 15 amino acids. CDR3 protein: CASSLGTRYTDTQYF. The CDR3 DNA follows: TGCGCCAGCAGCCTAGGGACTAGATACACAGATACGCAGTATTTT.

The chain employs TRBV7-9 and TRBJ1-2; D is perhaps TRBD1 (5 bases). V shed 5 bases and J shed 5 bases, with 12 bases lying between them. Germline V gene lookup returns CDR1 SEHNR and CDR2 FQNEAQ (reference sequence). The CDR3 totals 13 residues. CDR3 sequence: CASSPVGTYGYTF. In DNA form, the CDR3 reads TGTGCCAGCAGCCCTGTCGGGACTTATGGCTACACCTTC.

This rearrangement joins TRBV18 to TRBJ2-1, with D unclear. CDR1 and CDR2 (germline): KGHSH, LQKENI. Trimming stripped 6 bases from V and 3 bases from J, with 12 bases between. The CDR3 contains 14 residues. The CDR3 spells CASSPGLLYNEQFF. As DNA, the CDR3 is TGTGCCAGCTCTCCCGGTCTCCTCTACAATGAGCAGTTCTTC.

The chain joins TRBV7-2 to TRBJ2-7; TRBD2 aligns across 7 bases. The germline gives CDR1 SGHTA, CDR2 FQGNSA. This CDR3 is 14 amino acids long. Trimming at V came to 3 bases and at J to 1 base, leaving 3 bases not matched to a gene. CDR3 residues: CASSFSGASYEQYF. CDR3 nucleotides: TGTGCCAGCAGCTTCAGCGGGGCTTCCTACGAGCAGTACTTC.

This chain joins TRBV28 and TRBJ2-7; 8 bases agree with TRBD1. With V trimmed by 2 bases and J by 2 bases, 2 bases remained unmatched. Per germline, CDR1 MDHEN and CDR2 SYDVKM. This CDR3 is built from 14 residues. DNA of the CDR3: TGTGCCAGCAGTTTAGAGACAGGGGCCTACGAGCAGTACTTC. It encodes CASSLETGAYEQYF.

V and J are TRBV6-1 and TRBJ2-1; 7 nucleotides line up with TRBD1. V dropped 4 bases and J dropped 6; count of bases not matched to a gene: 12. This CDR3 has 16 residues. Germline CDR1 and CDR2: MNHNS and SASEGT. CDR3 sequence reads: CASSGFRRQGRNEQFF. CDR3 nucleotide sequence: TGTGCCAGCAGTGGGTTCAGACGACAGGGACGCAATGAGCAGTTCTTC.

The V gene is TRBV5-1, the J gene TRBJ2-3, with 9 nucleotides matching TRBD2. Germline values: CDR1 SGHRS, CDR2 YFSETQ. V lost 0 bases and J lost 3; bases outside the gene matches: 2. There are 15 residues in the CDR3. The CDR3 DNA is TGCGCCAGCAGCTTGGTAGCGGGGGTAACAGATACGCAGTATTTT. It specifies CASSLVAGVTDTQYF.

This clone was seen just once. This chain uses TRBV7-9 with TRBJ2-7; a weak D match, TRBD1 (5 bases). Looked up from germline, CDR1 is SEHNR and CDR2 is FQNEAQ (reference sequence). With 0 bases removed from V and 1 base from J, the gap between germline ends came to 7 bases. The CDR3 is made up of 14 amino acids. The CDR3: CASSLAGPSYEQYF. CDR3 DNA sequence: TGTGCCAGCAGCTTAGCGGGGCCGTCCTACGAGCAGTACTTC. Full variable domain (remainder filled in from reference TRBV7-9 and TRBJ2-7): DTGVSQNPRHKITKRGQNVTFRCDPISEHNRLYWYRQTLGQGPEFLTYFQNEAQLEKSRLLSDRFSAERPKGSFSTLEIQRTEQGDSAMYLCASSLAGPSYEQYFGPGTRLTVT.

CDR3 sequence (DNA): TGTGCCATCACTGCCGGACAGGGTCTGCACGAGCAGTACTTC. The encoded protein is CAITAGQGLHEQYF. The chain couples TRBV10-3 to TRBJ2-7; 8 bases line up with TRBD1. The CDR3 has 14 residues. Germline CDR1 and CDR2: ENHRY and SYGVKD. The V gene end was trimmed by 7 bases and the J gene end by 5 bases; junction bases not matched to a gene: 10.